This TCR beta chain is from a study of T-cell memory formation after mild COVID-19. TCRdb passed the 5' RACE reads through MiXCR, listing each CDR3 protein once. Among around 510,000 distinct CDR3 sequences, less than 25% were seen once, and the ten largest hold 7.5% to 9.5%. The CDR3 is 16 amino acids. Trimming left V 0 bases short and J 4 bases short, with 13 bases between. Germline CDR1 and CDR2: LGHNA and YNFKEQ. Findings and caveats of the study: Cross-reactive memory appears to have joined, as suggested by some responding clones showing up in pre-infection memory. There was a balanced CD4/CD8 profile in clones contracting day 15 to 85, and later expanders leaned CD4+. The CD4+ clones that contracted clustered mainly within CM and EM, and the CD8+ clones concentrated in EMRA.

This clonotype turned up a few times. Its specificity is not known. This rearrangement joins TRBV4-2 to TRBJ1-3, with D perhaps matching TRBD1 (5 bases). The source material was PBMCs or a T cell subset sorted from them (not recorded which). The receptor's source is an adult woman who had mild COVID-19 (a few samples of this study predate the infection). Cell type and time point are not known. The CDR3 region has the DNA TGTGCCAGCAGCCAAGATTCAACAGGCGAGGGAAACACCATATATTTT. This codes for CASSQDSTGEGNTIYF.